The 17 T cell receptor beta chains listed next were all sequenced from one sample in a study of T cell changes during pregnancy in multiple sclerosis. Using immunoSEQ multiplex PCR, the repertoire was profiled, and TCRdb retains in-frame clones only, with some absent. The data hold about 59,000 clones, with about 83% observed a single time. Sequences were obtained from peripheral blood from another person, used as feeder cells. These receptors all come from a human donor whose cells served as feeder cells for cultures in a pregnancy study.

This chain connects TRBV5-4 to TRBJ1-2; 9 positions match TRBD1. The V gene end was trimmed by 4 bases and the J gene end by 6 bases; junction bases not matched to a gene: 7. The germline V gene has CDR1 SGHNT and CDR2 YYREEE (reference sequence). The CDR3 is 14 residues long. The CDR3 nucleotides are TGTGCCAGCAGCAACCGGGACAGGGTAGATGGCTACACCTTC. Amino acids: CASSNRDRVDGYTF.

This clone occurred a few times. This chain uses TRBV19 with TRBJ1-2; D is unclear. The V end lost 8 bases, the J end lost 7 bases, and 23 bases lay between the germline ends. Germline V gene lookup returns CDR1 LNHDA and CDR2 SQIVND (reference sequence). The CDR3 consists of 15 residues. The CDR3 DNA reads as TGTGCCAGTGGTTCCTCGGCAACCCGATTCCGTGGCTACACCTTC. Its protein product is CASGSSATRFRGYTF.

The V and J genes are TRBV27 and TRBJ1-4; the match to TRBD1 covers 9 bases. V shed 2 bases and J 7 bases; nucleotides not matched to a gene: 5. Germline loops: CDR1 MNHEY, CDR2 SMNVEV (reference sequence). The CDR3 runs to 15 residues. CDR3 coding DNA: TGTGCCAGCAGTTTACGCGGACAGGGGACTGAAAAACTGTTTTTT. Its translation: CASSLRGQGTEKLFF. The whole variable domain, remainder taken from reference TRBV27 and TRBJ1-4, is EAQVTQNPRYLITVTGKKLTVTCSQNMNHEYMSWYRQDPGLGLRQIYYSMNVEVTDKGDVPEGYKVSRKEKRNFPLILESPSPNQTSLYFCASSLRGQGTEKLFFGSGTQLSVL.

This rearrangement joins TRBV14 to TRBJ2-3; tentative D call: TRBD1 (6 bases). The V gene's germline CDR1 is SGHDN and CDR2 FVKESK. The germline V and J ends were trimmed by 4 bases and 2 bases, with 16 bases remaining between them. CDR3 length: 16 residues. CDR3: CASSLGPRGSTDTQYF. CDR3 in DNA: TGTGCCAGCAGCCTCGGCCCCAGGGGTTCCACAGATACGCAGTATTTT.

As for this clone: A read error may account for a junction end that differs from germline. The V call is TRBV7-7, the J call TRBJ2-7; 11 bases align to TRBD1. Germline-derived CDR1 and CDR2 are SSHAT and FNYEAQ (reference sequence). The CDR3 extends over 14 amino acids. Here the CDR3 DNA reads TGTGCTAGCAGCCCGGGGACAGGGGGACGCGAGCAGTACTTC. This gives the protein CASSPGTGGREQYF.

This chain connects TRBV2 to TRBJ1-2, with D perhaps matching TRBD1 (5 bases). This CDR3 is 13 amino acids long. Trimming removed 4 bases from V and 8 bases from J, with 14 bases in between. Germline CDR1 is SNHLY and CDR2 is FYNNEI. In nucleotides, the CDR3 is TGTGCCAGCAGTGGGGGGGGGACCTCGGGCTACACCTTC. Its translation: CASSGGGTSGYTF.

V is TRBV6-1 and J is TRBJ2-5; 9 bases fit TRBD1. Germline values: CDR1 MNHNS, CDR2 SASEGT. V was pared by 3 bases and J by 6 bases, with 5 bases of the junction left unmatched. The CDR3 loop spans 14 amino acids. In DNA form, the CDR3 reads TGTGCCAGCAGTGAGACACAGGGGGCGAAGACCCAGTACTTC. Protein product: CASSETQGAKTQYF.

The chain has TRBV5-5 and TRBJ1-2; a weak D match, TRBD1 (6 bases). The germline V and J ends were trimmed by 0 bases and 4 bases, with 10 bases remaining between them. The germline V gene encodes CDR1 SGHKS and CDR2 YYEKEE (reference sequence). The CDR3 covers 14 residues. The CDR3 sequence: CASSLDQGTYGYTF. For the CDR3, the DNA is TGTGCCAGCAGCTTGGATCAGGGGACCTATGGCTACACCTTC.

In its sample, this clone was seen once. This sequence joins TRBV9 and TRBJ2-3; D is uncertain. Trimming removed 4 bases at V and 2 bases at J, with 5 bases between. The CDR3 runs 12 residues. CDR1 is SGDLS and CDR2 is YYNGEE in the germline V gene. CDR3 in amino acids: CASSTYTDTQYF. The CDR3 nucleotides read TGTGCCAGCAGCACCTACACAGATACGCAGTATTTT.

Of note for this clone: The germline gene is not matched at one end of the junction; a read error may be the cause. V and J are TRBV7-7 and TRBJ2-5, with 9 nucleotides matching TRBD1. CDR3 length equals 14 residues. Germline CDR1 and CDR2: SSHAT and FNYEAQ (reference sequence). CDR3 in DNA: TGTGCTAGCAGCGAAGGAGAGGGACAGGGGACCCAGTACTTC. The encoded protein is CASSEGEGQGTQYF.

This CDR3 reads CATRVRATSYEQYF. CDR3 nucleotides: TGTGCCACCCGCGTGCGGGCTACCTCCTACGAGCAGTACTTC. V is TRBV6-1 and J is TRBJ2-5; a possible D gene is TRBD2 (5 bases). The J call may be wrong; the DNA end is better matched by TRBJ2-7. Germline V gene data show CDR1 as MNHNS and CDR2 as SASEGT. The CDR3 length is 14 residues.

The chain has TRBV30 and TRBJ1-2; TRBD1 aligns across 9 bases. V lost 3 bases, J lost 7 bases, and 6 bases stayed unmatched. Germline V gives CDR1 GTSNPN, CDR2 SVGIG (reference sequence). This CDR3 has 13 amino acids. Written as DNA, the CDR3 is TGTGCCTGGAGGGGACAGGGTCTTAGTGGCTACACCTTC. It translates to CAWRGQGLSGYTF.

The rearrangement uses TRBV6-1 and TRBJ1-1; no firm D call. The germline V gene has CDR1 MNHNS and CDR2 SASEGT. The CDR3 has 13 amino acids. Trimming removed 1 base at V and 1 base at J, with 4 bases between. The CDR3 nucleotides read TGTGCCAGCAGTGAAGAGAGGAACACTGAAGCTTTCTTT. Translating it yields CASSEERNTEAFF.

This clone was seen only a few times. This chain joins TRBV5-4 and TRBJ2-7; 11 nucleotides align to TRBD2. CDR1 and CDR2 (germline): SGHNT, YYREEE (reference sequence). The CDR3 sequence is 15 residues long. Germline trimming cut 4 bases from V and 0 bases from J; bases unmatched to any gene: 3. DNA for the CDR3: TGTGCCAGCAGCCAAGGACTAGCGGGCTCCTACGAGCAGTACTTC. It specifies CASSQGLAGSYEQYF.

The V call is TRBV6-5, the J call TRBJ2-7, with a tentative D call TRBD1 (6 bases). The CDR3 runs 13 residues. Trimming left V 2 bases short and J 4 bases short, with 9 bases between. The germline V gene has CDR1 MNHEY and CDR2 SVGAGI. The DNA of the CDR3 is TGTGCCAGCAGTTACGGACAGAATTACGAGCAGTACTTC. It translates to CASSYGQNYEQYF.

The chain couples TRBV2 to TRBJ1-2; D call uncertain. V dropped 8 bases and J dropped 2 bases, with 15 bases sitting between them. This CDR3 spans 14 amino acids. Germline V lookup: CDR1 SNHLY, CDR2 FYNNEI. The CDR3 DNA follows: TGTGCCAGCGGAGTACCGACGGAAAACTATGGCTACACCTTC. Its protein product is CASGVPTENYGYTF.

This rearrangement joins TRBV6-5 to TRBJ2-7; 8 bases are a match to TRBD1. The CDR3 is 16 amino acids. Germline assignment: CDR1 MNHEY and CDR2 SVGAGI. After removal of 0 bases from V and 1 base from J, the junction contained 5 bases not matched to a gene. The CDR3 DNA sequence: TGTGCCAGCAGTTACTCTGCAGGGGGCGGATCCTACGAGCAGTACTTC. Translated: CASSYSAGGGSYEQYF.